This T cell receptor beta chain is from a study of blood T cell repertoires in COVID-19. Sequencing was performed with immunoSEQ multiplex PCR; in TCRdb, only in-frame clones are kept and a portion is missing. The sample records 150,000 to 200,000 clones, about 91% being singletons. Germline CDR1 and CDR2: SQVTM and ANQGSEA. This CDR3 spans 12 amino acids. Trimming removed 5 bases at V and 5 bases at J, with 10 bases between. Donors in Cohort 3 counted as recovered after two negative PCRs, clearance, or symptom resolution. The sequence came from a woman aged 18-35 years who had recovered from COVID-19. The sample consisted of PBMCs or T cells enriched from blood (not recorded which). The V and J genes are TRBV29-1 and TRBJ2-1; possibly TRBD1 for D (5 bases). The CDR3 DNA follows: TGCAGCGTTAGTAGGGGCCACAATGAGCAGTTCTTC. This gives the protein CSVSRGHNEQFF.